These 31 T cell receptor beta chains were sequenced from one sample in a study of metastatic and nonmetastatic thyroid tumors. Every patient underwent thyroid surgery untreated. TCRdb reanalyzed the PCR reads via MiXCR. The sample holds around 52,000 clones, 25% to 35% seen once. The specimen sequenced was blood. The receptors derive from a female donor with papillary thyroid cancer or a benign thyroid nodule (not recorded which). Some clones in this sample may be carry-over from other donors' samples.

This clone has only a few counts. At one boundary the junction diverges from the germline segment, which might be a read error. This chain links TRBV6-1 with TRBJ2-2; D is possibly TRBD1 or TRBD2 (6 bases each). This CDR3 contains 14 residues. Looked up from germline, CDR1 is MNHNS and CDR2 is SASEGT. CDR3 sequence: CASSPQGFTGEPFF. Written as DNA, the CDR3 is TGTGCCAGCAGCCCCCAGGGGTTTACGGGGGAGCCGTTTTTT.

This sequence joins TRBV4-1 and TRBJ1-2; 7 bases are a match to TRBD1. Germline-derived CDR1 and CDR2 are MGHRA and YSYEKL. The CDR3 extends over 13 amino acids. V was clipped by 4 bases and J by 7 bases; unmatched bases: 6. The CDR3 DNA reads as TGCGCCAGCAGCCTACAGGACAGGCCTGGCTACACCTTC. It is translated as CASSLQDRPGYTF.

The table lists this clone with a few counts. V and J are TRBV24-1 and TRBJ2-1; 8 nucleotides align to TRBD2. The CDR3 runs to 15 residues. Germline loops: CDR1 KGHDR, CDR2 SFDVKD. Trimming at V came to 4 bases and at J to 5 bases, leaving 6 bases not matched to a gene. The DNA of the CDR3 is TGTGCCACCAGTGAGAGCGGGGGACTAAACAATGAGCAGTTCTTC. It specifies CATSESGGLNNEQFF.

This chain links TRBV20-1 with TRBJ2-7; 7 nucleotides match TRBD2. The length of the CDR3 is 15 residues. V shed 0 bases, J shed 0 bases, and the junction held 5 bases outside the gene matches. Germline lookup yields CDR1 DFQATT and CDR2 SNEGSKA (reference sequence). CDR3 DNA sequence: TGCAGTGCTAGAGAGGGGGGGTTTCCCTCCTACGAGCAGTACTTC. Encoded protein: CSAREGGFPSYEQYF.

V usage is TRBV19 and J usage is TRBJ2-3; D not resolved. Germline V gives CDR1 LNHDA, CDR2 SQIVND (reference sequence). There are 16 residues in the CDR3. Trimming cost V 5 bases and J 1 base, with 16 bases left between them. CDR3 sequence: CASSVRRAGGTDTQYF. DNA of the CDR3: TGTGCCAGTAGTGTTAGAAGGGCCGGCGGCACAGATACGCAGTATTTT. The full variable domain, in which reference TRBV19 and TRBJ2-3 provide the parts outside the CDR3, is DGGITQSPKYLFRKEGQNVTLSCEQNLNHDAMYWYRQDPGQGLRLIYYSQIVNDFQKGDIAEGYSVSREKKESFPLTVTSAQKNPTAFYLCASSVRRAGGTDTQYFGPGTRLTVL.

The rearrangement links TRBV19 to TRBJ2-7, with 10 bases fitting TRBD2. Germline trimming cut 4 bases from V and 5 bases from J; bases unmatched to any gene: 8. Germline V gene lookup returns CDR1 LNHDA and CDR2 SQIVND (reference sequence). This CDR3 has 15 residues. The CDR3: CASSTAGTSADEQYF. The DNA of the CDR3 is TGTGCCAGTAGTACTGCGGGGACTAGCGCCGACGAGCAGTACTTC.

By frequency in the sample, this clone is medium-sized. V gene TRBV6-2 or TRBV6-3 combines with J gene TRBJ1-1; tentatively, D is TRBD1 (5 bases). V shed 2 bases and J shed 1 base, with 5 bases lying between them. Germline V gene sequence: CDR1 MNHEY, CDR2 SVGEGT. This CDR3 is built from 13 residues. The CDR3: CASSYRGNTEAFF. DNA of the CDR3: TGTGCCAGCAGTTACAGGGGGAACACTGAAGCTTTCTTT.

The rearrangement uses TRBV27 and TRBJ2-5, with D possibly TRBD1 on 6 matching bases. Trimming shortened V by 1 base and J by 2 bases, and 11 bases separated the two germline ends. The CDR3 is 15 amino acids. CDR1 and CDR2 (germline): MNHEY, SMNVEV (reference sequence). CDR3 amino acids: CASSLFAGEQETQYF. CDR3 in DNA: TGTGCCAGCAGTTTATTTGCAGGGGAACAAGAGACCCAGTACTTC.

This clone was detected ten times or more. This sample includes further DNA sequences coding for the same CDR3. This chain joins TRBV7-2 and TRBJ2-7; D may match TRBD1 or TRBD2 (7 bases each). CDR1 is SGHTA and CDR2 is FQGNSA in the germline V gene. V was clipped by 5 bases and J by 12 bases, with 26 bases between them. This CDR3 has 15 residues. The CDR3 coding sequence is TGTGCCAGCAGCCAGAGACAGGGAGGGTCCTACGAGAGGTACTTC. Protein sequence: CASSQRQGGSYERYF. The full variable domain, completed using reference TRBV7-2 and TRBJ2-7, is GAGVSQSPSNKVTEKGKDVELRCDPISGHTALYWYRQSLGQGLEFLIYFQGNSAPDKSGLPSDRFSAERTGGSVSTLTIQRTQQEDSAVYLCASSQRQGGSYERYFGPGTRLTVT.

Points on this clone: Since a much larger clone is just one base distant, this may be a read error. In DNA form, the CDR3 reads TGTGCCAGCAAAGAGGGTTTCTCCTACGAGCAGTACTTC. This translates into CASKEGFSYEQYF. The V call is TRBV28, the J call TRBJ2-7; D might be TRBD2 (5 bases). This CDR3 has 13 residues. Germline V gives CDR1 MDHEN, CDR2 SYDVKM. Trimming cost V 7 bases and J 0 bases, with 10 bases left between them.

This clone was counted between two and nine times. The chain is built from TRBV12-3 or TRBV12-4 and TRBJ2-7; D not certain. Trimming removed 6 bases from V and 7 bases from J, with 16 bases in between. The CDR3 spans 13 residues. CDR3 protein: CASSPSSVREQYF. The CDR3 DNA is TGTGCCAGCAGCCCTAGTTCTGTACGGGAGCAGTACTTC.

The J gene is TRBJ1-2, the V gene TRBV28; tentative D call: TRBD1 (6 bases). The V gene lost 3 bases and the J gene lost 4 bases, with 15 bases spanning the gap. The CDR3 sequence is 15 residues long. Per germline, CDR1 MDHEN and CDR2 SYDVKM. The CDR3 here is CASSLGPDRIYGYTF. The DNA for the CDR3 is TGTGCCAGCAGTTTGGGTCCTGACAGGATCTATGGCTACACCTTC.

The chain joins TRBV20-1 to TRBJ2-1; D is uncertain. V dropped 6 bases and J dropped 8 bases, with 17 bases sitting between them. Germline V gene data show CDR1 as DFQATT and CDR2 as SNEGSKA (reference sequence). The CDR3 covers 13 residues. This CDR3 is CSAPRPSWDEQFF. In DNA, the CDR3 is TGCAGTGCCCCGCGCCCGAGCTGGGATGAGCAGTTCTTC.

CDR3 in amino acids: CASYERGEDYGYTF. Here the CDR3 DNA reads TGTGCCAGCTACGAGAGAGGGGAGGACTATGGCTACACCTTC. This sequence joins TRBV28 and TRBJ1-2; a possible D gene is TRBD1 (5 bases). The germline V gene encodes CDR1 MDHEN and CDR2 SYDVKM. The CDR3 runs 14 residues. With 8 bases removed from V and 3 bases from J, the gap between germline ends came to 16 bases.

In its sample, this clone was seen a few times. The CDR3 loop is CASSFPDRAQGANVLTF. For the CDR3, the DNA is TGTGCCAGCAGCTTTCCCGACAGGGCTCAGGGGGCCAACGTCCTGACTTTC. The J gene is TRBJ2-6, the V gene TRBV11-2, with 7 bases fitting TRBD1. Looked up from germline, CDR1 is SGHAT and CDR2 is FQNNGV. The CDR3 covers 17 residues. V was clipped by 3 bases and J by 4 bases; unmatched bases: 9.

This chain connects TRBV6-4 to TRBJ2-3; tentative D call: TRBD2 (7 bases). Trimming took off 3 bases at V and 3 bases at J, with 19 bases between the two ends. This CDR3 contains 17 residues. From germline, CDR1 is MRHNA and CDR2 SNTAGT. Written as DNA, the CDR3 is TGTGCCAGCAGTGAGGGAGGGGGGGGCCGAGGAACAGATACGCAGTATTTT. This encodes CASSEGGGGRGTDTQYF.

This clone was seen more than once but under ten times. CDR3 coding DNA: TGTGCCAGCAGTTTGCGGGACGGGTATGGCTACACCTTC. Encoded protein: CASSLRDGYGYTF. The chain recombines TRBV27 with TRBJ1-2; tentatively, D is TRBD1 (5 bases). CDR3 length equals 13 residues. Germline-derived CDR1 and CDR2 are MNHEY and SMNVEV (reference sequence). The germline V and J ends were trimmed by 3 bases and 5 bases, with 10 bases remaining between them.

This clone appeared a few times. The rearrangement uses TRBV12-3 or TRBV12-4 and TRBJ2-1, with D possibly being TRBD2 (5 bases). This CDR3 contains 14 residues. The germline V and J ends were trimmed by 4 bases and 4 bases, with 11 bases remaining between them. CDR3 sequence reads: CASSSSDSYNEQFF. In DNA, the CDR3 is TGTGCCAGCAGTTCCTCGGACTCTTACAATGAGCAGTTCTTC.

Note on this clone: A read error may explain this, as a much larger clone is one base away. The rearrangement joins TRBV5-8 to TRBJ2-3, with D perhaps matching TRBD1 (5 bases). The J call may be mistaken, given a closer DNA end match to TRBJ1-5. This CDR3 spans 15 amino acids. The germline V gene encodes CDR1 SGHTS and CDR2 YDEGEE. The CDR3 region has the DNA TGTGCCAGCAGCTTGGAGGGACTAGGGAAGGATACGCAGCATTTT. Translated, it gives CASSLEGLGKDTQHF.

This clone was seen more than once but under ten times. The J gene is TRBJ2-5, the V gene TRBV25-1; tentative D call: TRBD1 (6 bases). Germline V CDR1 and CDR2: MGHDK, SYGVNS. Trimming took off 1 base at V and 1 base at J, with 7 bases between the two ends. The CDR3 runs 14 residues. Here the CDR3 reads CASSESDSQETQYF. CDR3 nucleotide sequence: TGTGCCAGCAGTGAATCGGACAGCCAAGAGACCCAGTACTTC.

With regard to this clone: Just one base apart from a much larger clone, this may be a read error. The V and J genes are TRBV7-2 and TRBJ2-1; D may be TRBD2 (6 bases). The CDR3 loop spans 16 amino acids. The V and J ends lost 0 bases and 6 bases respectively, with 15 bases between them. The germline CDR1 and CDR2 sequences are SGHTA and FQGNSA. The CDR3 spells CASSLAAGLYTNEQFF. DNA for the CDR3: TGTGCCAGCAGCTTAGCCGCGGGACTCTATACCAATGAGCAGTTCTTC.

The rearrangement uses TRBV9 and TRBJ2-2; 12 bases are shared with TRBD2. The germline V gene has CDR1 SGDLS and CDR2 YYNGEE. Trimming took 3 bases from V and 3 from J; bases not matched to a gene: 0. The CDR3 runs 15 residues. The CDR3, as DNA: TGTGCCAGCAGCGGACTAGCGGGAGACACCGGGGAGCTGTTTTTT. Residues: CASSGLAGDTGELFF.

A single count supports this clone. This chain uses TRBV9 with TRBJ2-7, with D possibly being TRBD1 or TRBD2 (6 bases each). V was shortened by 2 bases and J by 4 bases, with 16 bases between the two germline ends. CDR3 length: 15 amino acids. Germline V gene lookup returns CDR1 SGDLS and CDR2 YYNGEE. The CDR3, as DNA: TGTGCCAGCAGCGTCGGTCCGGGGGCGGAATACGAGCAGTACTTC. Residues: CASSVGPGAEYEQYF.

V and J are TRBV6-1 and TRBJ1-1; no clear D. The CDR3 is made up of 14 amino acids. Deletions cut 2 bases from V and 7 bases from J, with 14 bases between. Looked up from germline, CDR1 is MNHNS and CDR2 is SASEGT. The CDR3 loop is CASSESGRVNEAFF. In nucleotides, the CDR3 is TGTGCCAGCAGTGAATCGGGTCGGGTCAATGAAGCTTTCTTT.

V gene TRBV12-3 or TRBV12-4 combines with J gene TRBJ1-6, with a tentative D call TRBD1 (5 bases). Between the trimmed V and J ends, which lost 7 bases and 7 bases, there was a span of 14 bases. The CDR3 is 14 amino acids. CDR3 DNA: TGTGCCAGCAAGTACCGGACACCAAATTCACCCCTCCACTTT. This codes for CASKYRTPNSPLHF.

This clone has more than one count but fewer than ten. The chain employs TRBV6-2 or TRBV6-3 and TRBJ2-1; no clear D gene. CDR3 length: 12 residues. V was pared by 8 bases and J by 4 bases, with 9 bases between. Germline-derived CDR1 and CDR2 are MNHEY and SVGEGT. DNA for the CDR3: TGTGCCAGCCTTGACGGGTACAATGAGCAGTTCTTC. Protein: CASLDGYNEQFF.

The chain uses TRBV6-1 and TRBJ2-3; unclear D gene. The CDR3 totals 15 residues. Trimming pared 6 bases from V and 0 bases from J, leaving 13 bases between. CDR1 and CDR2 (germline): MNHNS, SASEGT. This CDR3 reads CASSADNPSTDTQYF. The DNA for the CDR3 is TGTGCCAGCAGCGCCGATAATCCTAGCACAGATACGCAGTATTTT.

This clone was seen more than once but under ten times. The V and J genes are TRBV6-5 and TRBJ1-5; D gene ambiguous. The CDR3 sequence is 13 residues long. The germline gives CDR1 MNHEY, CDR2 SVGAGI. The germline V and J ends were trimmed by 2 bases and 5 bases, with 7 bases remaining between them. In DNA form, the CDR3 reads TGTGCCAGCAGTTACGTTTGGGATCAGCCCCAGCATTTT. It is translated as CASSYVWDQPQHF.

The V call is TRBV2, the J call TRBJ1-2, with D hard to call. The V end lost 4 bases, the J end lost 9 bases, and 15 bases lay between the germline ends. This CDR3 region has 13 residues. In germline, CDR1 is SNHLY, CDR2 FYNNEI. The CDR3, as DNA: TGTGCCAGCAGTGCAAAAGGAACCCATTGCTACACCTTC. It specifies CASSAKGTHCYTF.

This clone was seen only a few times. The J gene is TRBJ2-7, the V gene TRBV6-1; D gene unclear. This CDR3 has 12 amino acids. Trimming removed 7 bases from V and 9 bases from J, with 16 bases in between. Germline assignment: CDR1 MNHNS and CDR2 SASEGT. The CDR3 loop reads CASTPSGFGQYF. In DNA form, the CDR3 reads TGTGCCAGCACCCCCTCGGGTTTCGGGCAGTACTTC.

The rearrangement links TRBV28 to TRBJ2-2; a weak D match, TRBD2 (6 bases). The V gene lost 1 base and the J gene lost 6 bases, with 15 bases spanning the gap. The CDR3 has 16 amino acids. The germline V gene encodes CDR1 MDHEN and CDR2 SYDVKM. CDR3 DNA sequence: TGTGCCAGCAGTTTATCATACGGGAGTGCCCCCGGGGAGCTGTTTTTT. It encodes CASSLSYGSAPGELFF.